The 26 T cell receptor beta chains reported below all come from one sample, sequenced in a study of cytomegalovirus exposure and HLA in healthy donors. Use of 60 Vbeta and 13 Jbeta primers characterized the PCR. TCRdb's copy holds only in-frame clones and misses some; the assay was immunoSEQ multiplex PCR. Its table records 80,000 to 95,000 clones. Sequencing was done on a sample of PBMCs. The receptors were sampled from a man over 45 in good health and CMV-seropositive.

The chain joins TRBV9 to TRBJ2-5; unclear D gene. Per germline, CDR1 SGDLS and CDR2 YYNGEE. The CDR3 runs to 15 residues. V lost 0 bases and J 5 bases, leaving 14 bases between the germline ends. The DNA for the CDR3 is TGTGCCAGCAGCGTAGTGGGTGGCTCGGGTGAGACCCAGTACTTC. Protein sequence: CASSVVGGSGETQYF.

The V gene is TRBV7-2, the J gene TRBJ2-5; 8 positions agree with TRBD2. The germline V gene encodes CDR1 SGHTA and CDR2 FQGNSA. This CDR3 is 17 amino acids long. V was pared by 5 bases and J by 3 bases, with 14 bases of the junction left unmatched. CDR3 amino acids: CASSAPLGAGVEETQYF. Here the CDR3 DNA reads TGTGCCAGCAGCGCCCCGTTAGGAGCGGGAGTGGAAGAGACCCAGTACTTC.

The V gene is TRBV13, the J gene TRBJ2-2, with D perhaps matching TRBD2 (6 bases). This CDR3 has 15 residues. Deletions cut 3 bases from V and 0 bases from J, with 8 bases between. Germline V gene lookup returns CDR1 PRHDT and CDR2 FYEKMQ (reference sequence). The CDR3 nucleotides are TGTGCCAGCAGCTTCGGGACTTCGAACACCGGGGAGCTGTTTTTT. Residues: CASSFGTSNTGELFF.

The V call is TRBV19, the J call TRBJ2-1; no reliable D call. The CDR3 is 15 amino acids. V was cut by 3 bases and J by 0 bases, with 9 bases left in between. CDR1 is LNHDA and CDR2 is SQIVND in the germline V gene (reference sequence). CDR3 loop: CASSIWAGSYNEQFF. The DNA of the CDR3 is TGTGCCAGTAGTATTTGGGCTGGCTCCTACAATGAGCAGTTCTTC.

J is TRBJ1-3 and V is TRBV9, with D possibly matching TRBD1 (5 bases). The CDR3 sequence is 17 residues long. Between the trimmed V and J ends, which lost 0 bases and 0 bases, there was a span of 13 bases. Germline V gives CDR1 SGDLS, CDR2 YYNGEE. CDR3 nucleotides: TGTGCCAGCAGCGTAGTCCCGATAAGGGGCTCTGGAAACACCATATATTTT. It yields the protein CASSVVPIRGSGNTIYF.

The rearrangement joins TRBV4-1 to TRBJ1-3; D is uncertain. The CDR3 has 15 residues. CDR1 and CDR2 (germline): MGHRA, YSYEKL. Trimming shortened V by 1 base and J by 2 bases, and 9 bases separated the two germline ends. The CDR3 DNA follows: TGCGCCAGCAGCCAAGTGAAGGGAGCTGGAAACACCATATATTTT. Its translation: CASSQVKGAGNTIYF.

The CDR3 DNA reads TGTGCCAGCAGCTTTAGAGGAGCCCAAGAGACCCAGTACTTC. Protein sequence: CASSFRGAQETQYF. V is TRBV5-4 and J is TRBJ2-5; D unresolved. The CDR3 consists of 14 residues. From germline, CDR1 is SGHNT and CDR2 YYREEE (reference sequence). V was shortened by 2 bases and J by 1 base, with 9 bases between the two germline ends.

In DNA form, the CDR3 reads TGTGCCAGCAGCTCCAACCCAGGGGGCGGCTATGGCTACACCTTC. Its protein product is CASSSNPGGGYGYTF. The chain recombines TRBV5-6 with TRBJ1-2, with 8 bases lining up with TRBD1. V was pared by 3 bases and J by 4 bases, with 8 bases of the junction left unmatched. CDR3 length: 15 amino acids. CDR1 SGHDT and CDR2 YYEEEE come from the germline V gene. The full variable domain, with the rest looked up from reference TRBV5-6 and TRBJ1-2, is DAGVTQSPTHLIKTRGQQVTLRCSPKSGHDTVSWYQQALGQGPQFIFQYYEEEERQRGNFPDRFSGHQFPNYSSELNVNALLLGDSALYLCASSSNPGGGYGYTFGSGTRLTVV.

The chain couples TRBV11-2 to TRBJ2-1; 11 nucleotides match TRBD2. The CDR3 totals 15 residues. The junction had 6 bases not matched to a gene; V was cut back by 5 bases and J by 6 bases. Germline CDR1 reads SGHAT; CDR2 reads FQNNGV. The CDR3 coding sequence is TGTGCCAGCAGCCCGGGACTAGCGGTCCCCAATGAGCAGTTCTTC. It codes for CASSPGLAVPNEQFF.

CDR3 DNA: TGTGCCACCAGCAGAGTCGGGACAGGGGGCATCAATGAGCAGTTCTTC. It yields the protein CATSRVGTGGINEQFF. The V gene is TRBV15, the J gene TRBJ2-1; 12 bases agree with TRBD1. V shed 1 base and J 6 bases; nucleotides not matched to a gene: 4. This CDR3 contains 16 residues. The germline V gene has CDR1 LNHNV and CDR2 YYDKDF (reference sequence).

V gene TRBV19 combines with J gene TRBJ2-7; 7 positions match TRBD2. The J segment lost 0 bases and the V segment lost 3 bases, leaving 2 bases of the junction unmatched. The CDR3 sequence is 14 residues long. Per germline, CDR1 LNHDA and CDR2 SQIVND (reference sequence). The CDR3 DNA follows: TGTGCCAGTAGTATCCGCGGGAGCTCCTACGAGCAGTACTTC. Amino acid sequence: CASSIRGSSYEQYF.

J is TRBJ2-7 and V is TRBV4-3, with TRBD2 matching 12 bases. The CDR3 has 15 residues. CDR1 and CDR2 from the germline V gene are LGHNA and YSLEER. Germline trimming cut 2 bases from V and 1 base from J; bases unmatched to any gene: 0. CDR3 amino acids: CASSQTSGRSYEQYF. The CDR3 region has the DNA TGCGCCAGCAGCCAAACTAGCGGGAGGTCCTACGAGCAGTACTTC.

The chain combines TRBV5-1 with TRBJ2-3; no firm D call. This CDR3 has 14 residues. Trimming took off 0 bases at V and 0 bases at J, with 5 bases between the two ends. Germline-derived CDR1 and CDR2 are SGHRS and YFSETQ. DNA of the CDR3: TGCGCCAGCAGCTTGGCCATTAGCACAGATACGCAGTATTTT. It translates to CASSLAISTDTQYF.

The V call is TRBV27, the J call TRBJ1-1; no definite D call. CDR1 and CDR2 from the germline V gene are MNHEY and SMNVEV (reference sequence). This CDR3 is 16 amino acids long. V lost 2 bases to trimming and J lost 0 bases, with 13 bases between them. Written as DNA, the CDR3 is TGTGCCAGCAGTTTAACAGATCGGTACTTGAACACTGAAGCTTTCTTT. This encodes CASSLTDRYLNTEAFF.

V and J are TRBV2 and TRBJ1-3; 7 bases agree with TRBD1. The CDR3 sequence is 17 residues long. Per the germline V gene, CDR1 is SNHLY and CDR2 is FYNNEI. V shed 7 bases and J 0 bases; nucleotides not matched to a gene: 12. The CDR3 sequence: CASIRTGKRVSGNTIYF. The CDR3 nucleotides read TGTGCCAGCATTCGGACAGGCAAGCGGGTCTCTGGAAACACCATATATTTT.

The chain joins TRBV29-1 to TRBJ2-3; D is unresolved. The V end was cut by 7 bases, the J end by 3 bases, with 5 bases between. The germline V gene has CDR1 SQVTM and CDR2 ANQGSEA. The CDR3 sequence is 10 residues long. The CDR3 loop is CSAKTDTQYF. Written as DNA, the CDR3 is TGCAGCGCTAAAACAGATACGCAGTATTTT.

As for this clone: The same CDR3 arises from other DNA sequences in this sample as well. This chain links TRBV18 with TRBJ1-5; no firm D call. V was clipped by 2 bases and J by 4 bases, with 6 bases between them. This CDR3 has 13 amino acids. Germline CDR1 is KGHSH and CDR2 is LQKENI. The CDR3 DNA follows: TGTGCCAGCTCACCAGGCGGGAATCAGCCCCAGCATTTT. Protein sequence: CASSPGGNQPQHF. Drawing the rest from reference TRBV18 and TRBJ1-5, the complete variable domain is NAGVMQNPRHLVRRRGQEARLRCSPMKGHSHVYWYRQLPEEGLKFMVYLQKENIIDESGMPKERFSAEFPKEGPSILRIQQVVRGDSAAYFCASSPGGNQPQHFGDGTRLSIL.

The CDR3 DNA is TGTGCCAGCAGCCAAGATAGGCGGGACAATGAGCAGTTCTTC. This translates into CASSQDRRDNEQFF. The rearrangement uses TRBV4-2 and TRBJ2-1; possibly TRBD2 for D (5 bases). V was pared by 0 bases and J by 5 bases, with 8 bases between. CDR1 LGHNA and CDR2 YNFKEQ come from the germline V gene. This CDR3 region has 14 residues.

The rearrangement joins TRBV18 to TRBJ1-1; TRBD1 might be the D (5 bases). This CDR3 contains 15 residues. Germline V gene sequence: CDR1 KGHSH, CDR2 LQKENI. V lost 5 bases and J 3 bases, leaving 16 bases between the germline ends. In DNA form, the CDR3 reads TGTGCCAGCTCAGGCTCAGGGATCGTCGACACTGAAGCTTTCTTT. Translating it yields CASSGSGIVDTEAFF.

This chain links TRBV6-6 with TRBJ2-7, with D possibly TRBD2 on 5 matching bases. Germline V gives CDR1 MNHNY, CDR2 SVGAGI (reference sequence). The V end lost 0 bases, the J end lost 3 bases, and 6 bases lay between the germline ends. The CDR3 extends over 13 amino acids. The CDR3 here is CASSYSEGYEQYF. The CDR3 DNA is TGTGCCAGCAGTTACTCCGAGGGCTACGAGCAGTACTTC.

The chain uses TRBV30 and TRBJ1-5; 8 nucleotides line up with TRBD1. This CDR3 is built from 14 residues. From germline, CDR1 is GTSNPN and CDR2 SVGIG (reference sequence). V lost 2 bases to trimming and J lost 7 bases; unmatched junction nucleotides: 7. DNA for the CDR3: TGTGCCTGGAGTCGGGGACAGGCGGTACAGCCCCAGCATTTT. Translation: CAWSRGQAVQPQHF.

CDR3 residues: CASSLGRVYTDTQYF. CDR3 nucleotide sequence: TGTGCCAGCAGTTTAGGGAGGGTCTACACAGATACGCAGTATTTT. The chain recombines TRBV28 with TRBJ2-3; 7 bases fit TRBD2. Germline V gives CDR1 MDHEN, CDR2 SYDVKM. The CDR3 runs 15 residues. V lost 2 bases, J lost 2 bases, and 4 bases stayed unmatched.

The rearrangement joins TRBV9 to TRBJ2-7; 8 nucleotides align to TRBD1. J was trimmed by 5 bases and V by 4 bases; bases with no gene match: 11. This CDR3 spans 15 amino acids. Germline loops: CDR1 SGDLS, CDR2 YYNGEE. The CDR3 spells CASSPQDRVWDEQYF. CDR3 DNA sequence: TGTGCCAGCAGCCCCCAGGACAGGGTTTGGGACGAGCAGTACTTC.

CDR3 coding DNA: TGTGCCTGGAGTCGCGGGACTAGCGATGAGACCCAGTACTTC. Translating gives CAWSRGTSDETQYF. The chain carries TRBV30 and TRBJ2-5; TRBD2 matches at 10 bases. There are 14 residues in the CDR3. The V gene's germline CDR1 is GTSNPN and CDR2 SVGIG (reference sequence). J gave up 5 bases and V 2 bases, and 5 bases lay outside the gene matches.

The CDR3 here is CASSLGRMSTDTQYF. CDR3 DNA sequence: TGTGCCAGCAGCTTGGGGCGTATGAGCACAGATACGCAGTATTTT. The V gene is TRBV11-3, the J gene TRBJ2-3, with a weak D call TRBD1 (5 bases). Germline values: CDR1 SGHNT, CDR2 YENEEA. This CDR3 region has 15 residues. V was shortened by 3 bases and J by 0 bases, with 10 bases between the two germline ends.

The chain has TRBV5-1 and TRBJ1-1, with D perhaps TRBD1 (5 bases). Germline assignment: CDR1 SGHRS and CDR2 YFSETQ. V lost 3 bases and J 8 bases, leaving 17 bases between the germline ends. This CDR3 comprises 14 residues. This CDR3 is CASSSAGDWGEAFF. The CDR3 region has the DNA TGCGCCAGCAGCTCTGCGGGGGATTGGGGGGAAGCTTTCTTT. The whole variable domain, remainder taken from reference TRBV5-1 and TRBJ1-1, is KAGVTQTPRYLIKTRGQQVTLSCSPISGHRSVSWYQQTPGQGLQFLFEYFSETQRNKGNFPGRFSGRQFSNSRSEMNVSTLELGDSALYLCASSSAGDWGEAFFGQGTRLTVV.